One sample yielded the 26 T cell receptor beta chains listed below, sequenced in a study of type 1 regulatory T cells. MiXCR, applied by TCRdb to the reads, yields one record per CDR3 protein. Seen here are tens of thousands of distinct CDR3 sequences, 55% to 80% observed once, and the top ten hold over 12%. Their cognate antigens are unknown. The sequencing input was cultured T cells, either the whole culture or a sorted T cell fraction (not recorded which). The subset was: Tr1-enriched cell product generated in vitro against host alloantigens. All receptors come from a human donor in good health.

The genes are TRBV2 and TRBJ2-6; perhaps D is TRBD1 or TRBD2 (6 bases each). CDR3 length: 17 residues. Trimming shortened V by 2 bases and J by 0 bases, and 11 bases separated the two germline ends. Germline assignment: CDR1 SNHLY and CDR2 FYNNEI. The CDR3 DNA reads TGTGCCAGCAGTGAACGAGGAGGGGGCTCTGGGGCCAACGTCCTGACTTTC. Its translation: CASSERGGGSGANVLTF. Full variable domain (remainder filled in from reference TRBV2 and TRBJ2-6): EPEVTQTPSHQVTQMGQEVILRCVPISNHLYFYWYRQILGQKVEFLVSFYNNEISEKSEIFDDQFSVERPDGSNFTLKIRSTKLEDSAMYFCASSERGGGSGANVLTFGAGSRLTVL.

The chain couples TRBV14 to TRBJ1-1, with a possible D match to TRBD1 (5 bases). This CDR3 comprises 13 residues. Germline values: CDR1 SGHDN, CDR2 FVKESK. Trimming removed 4 bases at V and 5 bases at J, with 11 bases between. The CDR3 reads CASSLQGVTEAFF. CDR3 in DNA: TGTGCCAGCAGCCTCCAGGGTGTAACTGAAGCTTTCTTT.

The rearrangement joins TRBV20-1 to TRBJ1-6; D unclear. Germline CDR1 is DFQATT and CDR2 is SNEGSKA (reference sequence). V lost 7 bases to trimming and J lost 7 bases, with 11 bases between them. The CDR3 length is 12 residues. CDR3 protein: CSGRTGNSPLHF. The CDR3 DNA is TGCAGTGGCCGGACGGGAAATTCACCCCTCCACTTT.

The J gene is TRBJ2-7, the V gene TRBV10-3; 8 nucleotides line up with TRBD2. V was pared by 6 bases and J by 6 bases, with 7 bases of the junction left unmatched. This CDR3 spans 13 amino acids. Germline CDR1 and CDR2: ENHRY and SYGVKD. CDR3 bases: TGTGCCATCAGGACGCCGGGAGGGTTCGAGCAGTACTTC. Protein: CAIRTPGGFEQYF.

V gene TRBV6-6 combines with J gene TRBJ2-1; D possibly corresponds to TRBD2 (6 bases). Per germline, CDR1 MNHNY and CDR2 SVGAGI (reference sequence). Trimming cost V 5 bases and J 0 bases, with 14 bases left between them. The CDR3 is made up of 16 amino acids. The chain's CDR3 is CASSNPRGNSYNEQFF. As DNA, the CDR3 is TGTGCCAGCAGTAACCCCCGGGGGAACTCCTACAATGAGCAGTTCTTC.

The J gene is TRBJ1-1, the V gene TRBV20-1, with D uncertain. The CDR3 extends over 12 amino acids. V was clipped by 3 bases and J by 4 bases, with 9 bases between them. Per germline, CDR1 DFQATT and CDR2 SNEGSKA (reference sequence). CDR3 DNA sequence: TGCAGTGCTAGTGGGCGGATCACTGAAGCTTTCTTT. The encoded protein is CSASGRITEAFF.

The genes are TRBV5-1 and TRBJ2-2, with TRBD1 matching 9 bases. V was clipped by 0 bases and J by 6 bases; unmatched bases: 9. The CDR3 runs 17 residues. Germline loops: CDR1 SGHRS, CDR2 YFSETQ. The CDR3: CASSLALGQGLPGELFF. The DNA of the CDR3 is TGCGCCAGCAGCTTGGCCCTGGGACAGGGCCTCCCCGGGGAGCTGTTTTTT.

This clonotype was detected only a few times. The V call is TRBV4-1, the J call TRBJ2-7; D remains ambiguous. Germline-derived CDR1 and CDR2 are MGHRA and YSYEKL. V gave up 0 bases and J gave up 0 bases, with 9 bases separating them. CDR3 length: 15 amino acids. The CDR3 protein is CASSQDPTYSYEQYF. The CDR3 region has the DNA TGCGCCAGCAGCCAAGATCCAACCTACTCCTACGAGCAGTACTTC.

The chain is built from TRBV6-5 and TRBJ1-1, with unresolved D. This CDR3 has 14 amino acids. Per germline, CDR1 MNHEY and CDR2 SVGAGI. V lost 1 base and J 1 base, leaving 7 bases between the germline ends. The CDR3 sequence is CASSYYETNTEAFF. The CDR3 bases are TGTGCCAGCAGTTACTATGAGACGAACACTGAAGCTTTCTTT.

The chain has TRBV5-1 and TRBJ2-7, with 7 bases identical to TRBD1. Germline assignment: CDR1 SGHRS and CDR2 YFSETQ. J gave up 6 bases and V 0 bases, and 12 bases lay outside the gene matches. CDR3 size: 16 residues. CDR3 in DNA: TGCGCCAGCAGCTTGGCAGTGGGTCAGGGGGTAGGCGAGCAGTACTTC. It is translated as CASSLAVGQGVGEQYF.

CDR3 nucleotide sequence: TGTGCCAGCAGATCCGGCGGTACGCAGTATTTT. Amino acid sequence: CASRSGGTQYF. The chain employs TRBV13 and TRBJ2-3; D is undetermined. Looked up from germline, CDR1 is PRHDT and CDR2 is FYEKMQ (reference sequence). The V and J ends lost 6 bases and 8 bases respectively, with 9 bases between them. The CDR3 runs to 11 residues.

This clonotype was recorded once. The chain uses TRBV5-6 and TRBJ2-3; D call uncertain. The CDR3 length is 15 residues. The V end lost 0 bases, the J end lost 0 bases, and 8 bases lay between the germline ends. The germline CDR1 and CDR2 sequences are SGHDT and YYEEEE. CDR3 sequence (DNA): TGTGCCAGCAGCTTGGGCGGTCTTAGCACAGATACGCAGTATTTT. Translating gives CASSLGGLSTDTQYF.

The rearrangement links TRBV12-3 or TRBV12-4 to TRBJ1-1; a possible D gene is TRBD1 (5 bases). The CDR3 sequence is 15 residues long. V was shortened by 6 bases and J by 1 base, with 15 bases between the two germline ends. The CDR3 coding sequence is TGTGCCAGCAGCAGACGGACACCGAGGAACACTGAAGCTTTCTTT. Protein sequence: CASSRRTPRNTEAFF.

The V and J genes are TRBV20-1 and TRBJ2-1; perhaps D is TRBD1 or TRBD2 (6 bases each). V was cut by 4 bases and J by 6 bases, with 16 bases left in between. CDR1 is DFQATT, CDR2 SNEGSKA, per germline (reference sequence). The CDR3 totals 14 residues. The CDR3, as DNA: TGCAGTGCTATGAGGGGGGCCAATGGCAATGAGCAGTTCTTC. As protein: CSAMRGANGNEQFF.

In this sample, this clonotype turned up once. The chain combines TRBV12-3 or TRBV12-4 with TRBJ2-2; TRBD1 might be the D (6 bases). This CDR3 region has 15 residues. Trimming pared 7 bases from V and 2 bases from J, leaving 14 bases between. The chain's CDR3 is CASNYVTGNTGELFF. For the CDR3, the DNA is TGTGCCAGCAACTACGTGACAGGAAACACCGGGGAGCTGTTTTTT.

J is TRBJ1-5 and V is TRBV28; D is ambiguous. The CDR3 is made up of 14 amino acids. With 6 bases removed from V and 4 bases from J, the gap between germline ends came to 13 bases. In germline, CDR1 is MDHEN, CDR2 SYDVKM. The CDR3 bases are TGTGCCAGCAGCCTAACGTATTTAAATCAGCCCCAGCATTTT. Amino acid sequence: CASSLTYLNQPQHF.

On this clonotype itself: The missing conserved phenylalanine or tryptophan at the end of this CDR3 makes a read error likely. This sequence joins TRBV7-2 and TRBJ1-1; TRBD1 matches 8 bases. The V segment lost 5 bases and the J segment 5 bases; nucleotides outside the gene matches: 4. This CDR3 has 13 residues. Germline CDR1 is SGHTA and CDR2 is FQGNSA. The CDR3 DNA reads TGTGCCAGCAGCCCACGGACAGGGACTGAAGCTTTCTCT. Its translation is CASSPRTGTEAFS.

The rearrangement links TRBV18 to TRBJ2-1; D unclear. Germline CDR1 KGHSH, CDR2 LQKENI. Trimming took 5 bases from V and 6 from J, leaving 11 bases between them. CDR3 length: 13 amino acids. CDR3 nucleotide sequence: TGTGCCAGCTCATTTTGGCAAGCCAATGAGCAGTTCTTC. This gives the protein CASSFWQANEQFF.

The genes are TRBV30 and TRBJ1-2; TRBD1 matches at 7 bases. The ends lost 0 bases at V and 6 bases at J; junction bases unmatched: 7. Germline-derived CDR1 and CDR2 are GTSNPN and SVGIG (reference sequence). The CDR3 covers 14 residues. The CDR3 spells CAWSVLTGKNGYTF. The DNA of the CDR3 is TGTGCCTGGAGTGTCCTGACAGGGAAGAATGGCTACACCTTC.

In its sample, this clonotype was seen a few times. The chain couples TRBV20-1 to TRBJ2-3, with 12 nucleotides matching TRBD2. Trimming at V came to 6 bases and at J to 5 bases, leaving 3 bases not matched to a gene. This CDR3 contains 13 residues. Germline CDR1 reads DFQATT; CDR2 reads SNEGSKA (reference sequence). The DNA for the CDR3 is TGCAGTGCGGGACTAGCGGGCCAAGATACGCAGTATTTT. Translated: CSAGLAGQDTQYF.

CDR3 nucleotide sequence: TGCAGTGCCCGGAAAAGTGAGAACACTGAAGCTTTCTTT. Protein: CSARKSENTEAFF. The rearrangement links TRBV20-1 to TRBJ1-1; D gene unclear. V lost 6 bases and J 1 base, leaving 12 bases between the germline ends. The length of the CDR3 is 13 residues. Germline values: CDR1 DFQATT, CDR2 SNEGSKA (reference sequence).

In the case of this clonotype: One junction end does not reproduce the germline sequence, and a read error may be involved. The chain carries TRBV12-3 or TRBV12-4 and TRBJ2-2; D is perhaps TRBD1 or TRBD2 (6 bases each). The CDR3 is 13 residues long. The CDR3 here is CASSNRAPGGLFF. Written as DNA, the CDR3 is TGTGCCAGCAGTAACAGGGCTCCCGGGGGGCTGTTTTTT.

CDR3 sequence: CASQLSGANVLTF. In nucleotides, the CDR3 is TGTGCCAGCCAGCTTTCTGGGGCCAACGTCCTGACTTTC. The chain carries TRBV11-3 and TRBJ2-6; no clear D gene. Germline assignment: CDR1 SGHNT and CDR2 YENEEA. Trimming took 8 bases from V and 1 from J, leaving 6 bases between them. The CDR3 totals 13 residues. Drawing the rest from reference TRBV11-3 and TRBJ2-6, the complete variable domain is EAGVVQSPRYKIIEKKQPVAFWCNPISGHNTLYWYLQNLGQGPELLIRYENEEAVDDSQLPKDRFSAERLKGVDSTLKIQPAELGDSAVYLCASQLSGANVLTFGAGSRLTVL.

This clonotype has a handful of counts. V usage is TRBV7-2 and J usage is TRBJ2-7, with 8 bases matching TRBD1. The CDR3 extends over 14 amino acids. J gave up 2 bases and V 5 bases, and 5 bases lay outside the gene matches. Per germline, CDR1 SGHTA and CDR2 FQGNSA. The CDR3 here is CASSPTGVTYEQYF. CDR3 DNA: TGTGCCAGCAGCCCGACAGGGGTCACCTACGAGCAGTACTTC.

The chain employs TRBV5-1 and TRBJ1-2, with unresolved D. CDR3 length: 12 residues. The V and J ends lost 4 bases and 3 bases respectively, with 7 bases between them. Germline V lookup: CDR1 SGHRS, CDR2 YFSETQ. The CDR3 region is CASSREDYGYTF. CDR3 in DNA: TGCGCCAGCAGCCGAGAAGACTATGGCTACACCTTC.

This chain uses TRBV20-1 with TRBJ2-5, with 9 positions matching TRBD1. V lost 5 bases, J lost 1 base, and 5 bases stayed unmatched. The CDR3 contains 14 residues. In germline, CDR1 is DFQATT, CDR2 SNEGSKA (reference sequence). Here the CDR3 reads CSAGDRVFQETQYF. In nucleotides, the CDR3 is TGCAGTGCTGGGGACAGGGTATTCCAAGAGACCCAGTACTTC.